Listed below are T cell receptor beta chains from one sample, sequenced in a study of human T cells and chemical hapten exposure. MiXCR, applied by TCRdb to the RACE reads, yields one record per CDR3 protein. The repertoire holds 80,000 to 95,000 distinct CDR3 sequences, 9.5% to 11% seen once, with 2.2% in the top ten. Sequenced material: whole blood, taken in connection with sensitization to the hapten diphenylcyclopropenone (DPC). Receptors were obtained from a man aged 40-55 years with alopecia areata. Some clones in this sample may be carry-over from other donors' samples. CDR3s include the opening cysteine and the closing phenylalanine or tryptophan. A D gene is named only where the DNA matches it firmly. Size is omitted from some rows. Given values are once, few, many or a class for expanded clones.

j_call clone_size v_call d_call cdr3_nt cdr3_aa
TRBJ1-1 many TRBV28 . TGTGCCAGCCACTTCACCCCTGACGCTAGGAACACTGAAGCTTTCTTT CASHFTPDARNTEAFF
TRBJ1-1 few TRBV18 TRBD1 TGTGCCAGCTCACGTGCAGGGGGTCACACTGAAGCTTTCTTT CASSRAGGHTEAFF
TRBJ2-7 many TRBV12-3/TRBV12-4 . TGTGCCAGCAGTTTATGGGTAGGACCTGAGGAGCAGTACTTC CASSLWVGPEEQYF
TRBJ2-3 few TRBV30 . TGTGCCTGGAGTCGGGACCGGGGCCGGTTCACAGATACGCAGTATTTT CAWSRDRGRFTDTQYF
TRBJ2-3 . TRBV11-2 TRBD1 TGTGCCAGCAGCTTAGCGACAGGGACACTGGTCACGCAGTATTTT CASSLATGTLVTQYF
TRBJ2-5 few TRBV11-2 TRBD1 TGTGCCAGCAGCCTCAGCCCGACAGGGGAGACCCAGTACTTC CASSLSPTGETQYF
TRBJ1-2 . TRBV28 . TGTGCCAGCAGTTTATGGATCCCGCGGTATGGCTACACCTTC CASSLWIPRYGYTF
TRBJ1-1 many TRBV3-1 . TGTGCCAGCAGCCCAGAACGGGACGGCCTGGTTAGCACTGAAGCTTTCTTT CASSPERDGLVSTEAFF
TRBJ2-3 many TRBV25-1 . TGTGCCAGCAGTCCCCAAGGCACAGATACGCAGTATTTT CASSPQGTDTQYF
TRBJ1-3 few TRBV7-9 . TGTGCCAGCAGCTTCGGACGGGGCGAGACTGGAAACACCATATATTTT CASSFGRGETGNTIYF
TRBJ2-5 . TRBV12-3/TRBV12-4 . TGTGCCAGCAGTCAACCGGGACCCTCGCAAGAGACCCAGTACTTC CASSQPGPSQETQYF
TRBJ2-7 many TRBV6-6 . TGTGCCAGCAGTCCAGGGGAAGGGCAGTACTTC CASSPGEGQYF
TRBJ1-5 few TRBV20-1 . TGCAGTGCTAGCAGGGTTTTACAGCCCCAGCATTTT CSASRVLQPQHF
TRBJ1-5 few TRBV11-2 . TGTGCCAGCAGCTTAGGGCGGGCAGGGAATAATCAGCCCCAGCATTTT CASSLGRAGNNQPQHF
TRBJ2-3 few TRBV27 TRBD2 TGTGCCAGCAGGGTGGCTAGCGGAGATACGCAGTATTTT CASRVASGDTQYF
TRBJ2-5 few TRBV7-9 . TGTGCCAGCAGCCCAACCCAGGTCGGGGGCTACCAAGAGACCCAGTACTTC CASSPTQVGGYQETQYF
TRBJ2-7 many TRBV29-1 . TGCAGCGTCGCGGCCGATGTGCCCTACGAGCAGTACTTC CSVAADVPYEQYF
TRBJ2-1 . TRBV6-6 . TGTGCCAGCAGCCAACAACTAGCTATGGAAGAGCAGTTCTTC CASSQQLAMEEQFF
TRBJ2-7 . TRBV12-3/TRBV12-4 . TGTGCCAGCGCCCTAAGCTCCTACGAGCAGTACTTC CASALSSYEQYF
TRBJ2-5 few TRBV5-4 TRBD1 TGTGCCAGCAGCCGGGACAGGGGATCGGAGACCCAGTACTTC CASSRDRGSETQYF
TRBJ2-7 few TRBV5-1 . TGCGCCAGCAGGGGAGGGACAGTCTCCTACGAGCAGTACTTC CASRGGTVSYEQYF
TRBJ1-1 few TRBV12-3/TRBV12-4 . TGTGCCAAAAAAACAGGGAGAGCTTTCTTT CAKKTGRAFF
TRBJ1-2 few TRBV29-1 . TGCAGCGTTGAAAGGTCAGGGCTGGACTATGGCTACACCTTC CSVERSGLDYGYTF
TRBJ2-5 . TRBV6-2/TRBV6-3 TRBD1 TGTGCCAGCAGTGGGACAGGGGCGGTGGCCCAGTACTTC CASSGTGAVAQYF
TRBJ2-1 . TRBV20-1 . TGCAGTGCGCGGTTCTTACCTAGGGCGGGGTACAATGAGCAGTTCTTC CSARFLPRAGYNEQFF
TRBJ1-5 few TRBV7-8 TRBD1 TGTGCCAGCAGCCAGGGGGGGAATCAGCCCCAGCATTTT CASSQGGNQPQHF
TRBJ1-1 few TRBV29-1 TRBD1 TGCAGCGTTAAAGTACAGGGGGCGAGCACTGAAGCTTTCTTT CSVKVQGASTEAFF
TRBJ2-1 many TRBV7-2 TRBD2 TGTGCCAGCAGCCCAGGGACTAGCGGGGAGGGTGAGCAGTTCTTC CASSPGTSGEGEQFF
TRBJ2-4 . TRBV15 . TGTGCCACCAGCAAAAACAGGGGGCGACTAGCGGGCGGCCAGTACTTC CATSKNRGRLAGGQYF
TRBJ2-3 . TRBV7-8 . TGTGCCAGCAGCTTAGAGCGGGTTAGCACAGATACGCAGTATTTT CASSLERVSTDTQYF
TRBJ2-7 many TRBV6-1 . TGTGCCAGCCCTGACACTTCTCGACAGTACTTC CASPDTSRQYF
TRBJ2-1 few TRBV12-3/TRBV12-4 . TGTGCCAGCAGTCGAATCGAGGGCGCCTACAATGAGCAGTTCTTC CASSRIEGAYNEQFF
TRBJ2-7 . TRBV28 TRBD2 TGTGCCAGCAGTTCCTCCGCGGGAGGGCGATACGAGCAGTACTTC CASSSSAGGRYEQYF
TRBJ1-5 . TRBV5-1 TRBD1 TGCGCCAGCAGCCCGGGGACAGGGGTTCAGCCCCAGCATTTT CASSPGTGVQPQHF
TRBJ2-5 many TRBV19 . TGTGCCAGCCAAGACTCGGAAGAGACCCAGTACTTC CASQDSEETQYF
TRBJ2-1 . TRBV20-1 . TGCAGTGCTAGAGATTCGAGCGAGAGCTCCTACAATGAGCAGTTCTTC CSARDSSESSYNEQFF
TRBJ2-7 . TRBV20-1 TRBD2 TGCAGTGCTTGGACTAGCGGGGGCTCCTACGAGCAGTACTTC CSAWTSGGSYEQYF
TRBJ2-7 many TRBV12-3/TRBV12-4 TRBD1 TGTGCCAGCAGTCCTCGGACAGGGTCCTACGAGCAGTACTTC CASSPRTGSYEQYF
TRBJ2-3 . TRBV24-1 TRBD2 TGTGCCACCAGTGATTTTGCTAGCGGGAGTACAGATACGCAGTATTTT CATSDFASGSTDTQYF
TRBJ2-6 few TRBV5-4 . TGTGCCAGCAGCCCACGACAGGTCAGATTATCTGGGGCCAACGTCCTGACTTTC CASSPRQVRLSGANVLTF
TRBJ2-5 . TRBV7-3 TRBD2 TGTGCCAGCAGCTCCAACGGGGGGAGAGAGACCCAGTACTTC CASSSNGGRETQYF
TRBJ2-1 . TRBV11-2 . TGTGCCAGCAGCTTAGTGGCGTCCTGGCAATCCTACAATGAGCAGTTCTTC CASSLVASWQSYNEQFF
TRBJ1-2 many TRBV5-1 . TGCGCCAGCAGTCGGGATCAGGGGAAGACCTATTTTGGCTACACCTTC CASSRDQGKTYFGYTF
TRBJ1-6 many TRBV5-1 TRBD1 TGCGCCAGCAGCTCGGGGACAGGGTATTCACCCCTCCACTTT CASSSGTGYSPLHF
TRBJ1-2 few TRBV6-2/TRBV6-3 . TGTGCCAGCACCCCAACCCCCGGCGGGACGGGTGGCTACACCTTC CASTPTPGGTGGYTF
TRBJ1-1 many TRBV20-1 . TGCAGTGCCACTTACAGGGTGAACACTGAAGCTTTCTTT CSATYRVNTEAFF
TRBJ1-2 . TRBV28 TRBD1 TGTGCCAGCAGCTACCTCAGACAGGGCCGGGTTGGCTACACCTTC CASSYLRQGRVGYTF
TRBJ2-3 . TRBV5-1 TRBD1 TGCGCCAGCAGCTTGACAGGGGTGAGCACAGATACGCAGTATTTT CASSLTGVSTDTQYF
TRBJ2-3 few TRBV5-1 TRBD2 TGCGCCAGCAGTACTAGCGATAGCACAGATACGCAGTATTTT CASSTSDSTDTQYF
TRBJ2-7 few TRBV15 TRBD2 TGTGCCACCAGCAGAGGTGGTGGGCGGGAGGGATACGAGCAGTACTTC CATSRGGGREGYEQYF
TRBJ2-4 . TRBV6-2/TRBV6-3 . TGTGCCAGCAGTTTCACTCAGGGGCGCATTCAGTACTTC CASSFTQGRIQYF
TRBJ2-3 . TRBV19 . TGTGCCAGTAGTCAACGGGCAACAGATACGCAGTATTTT CASSQRATDTQYF
TRBJ2-1 . TRBV18 TRBD1 TGTGCCAGCTCCCGGAACAGGGGCGTTACAAACAATGAGCAGTTCTTC CASSRNRGVTNNEQFF
TRBJ2-6 few TRBV28 TRBD2 TGTGCCAGCAGTTTGACTAGCGGGAGGGGGGCTGGGGCCAACGTCCTGACTTTC CASSLTSGRGAGANVLTF
TRBJ2-2 . TRBV7-8 . TGTGCCAGCAGCTTGGAGTGGGAGGAGCTGTTTTTT CASSLEWEELFF